This TCR beta chain came from a study of blood T cells in healthy people across ages. This clonotype was recorded a few times. J gave up 2 bases and V 5 bases, and 6 bases lay outside the gene matches. CDR3 size: 14 residues. In germline, CDR1 is DFQATT, CDR2 SNEGSKA (reference sequence). Combining a sample-barcoded 5' primer with a J-beta primer mix, a second PCR ran for about 7 to 11 cycles. A single record per CDR3 protein comes from TCRdb applying MiXCR to the 5' RACE reads. Of 1.5 million to 1.9 million distinct CDR3 sequences in the sample, approximately 42% were seen once. The sequence was collected from a young woman in good health. The chain combines TRBV20-1 with TRBJ1-1; 9 nucleotides line up with TRBD1. The sample comprised blood. CDR3 sequence: CSALDRGGNTEAFF. CDR3 nucleotides: TGCAGTGCTTTGGACAGGGGCGGTAACACTGAAGCTTTCTTT.